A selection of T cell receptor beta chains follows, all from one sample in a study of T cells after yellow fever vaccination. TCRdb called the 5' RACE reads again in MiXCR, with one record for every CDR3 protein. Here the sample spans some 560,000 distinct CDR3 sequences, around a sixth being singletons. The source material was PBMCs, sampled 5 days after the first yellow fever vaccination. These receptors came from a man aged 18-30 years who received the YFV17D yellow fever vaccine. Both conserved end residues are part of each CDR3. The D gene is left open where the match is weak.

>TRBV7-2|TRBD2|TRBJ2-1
CASRPGSGGAGNEQFF
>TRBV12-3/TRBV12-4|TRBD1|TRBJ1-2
CASNLGQVGGYTF
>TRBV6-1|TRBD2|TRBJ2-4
CASMGGVAGPSYF
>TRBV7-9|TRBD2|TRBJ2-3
CASLLTSGGTDTQYF
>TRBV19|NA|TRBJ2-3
CASSGSPLLTDTQYF
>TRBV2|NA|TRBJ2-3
CASSNTGADTQYF
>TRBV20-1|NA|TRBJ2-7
CSARSPGGLSYEQYF
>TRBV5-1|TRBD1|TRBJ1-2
CASSLAADRDNYGYTF
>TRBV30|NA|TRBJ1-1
CAWSLTATAFF
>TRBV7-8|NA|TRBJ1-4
CASSLGRVREEKLFF
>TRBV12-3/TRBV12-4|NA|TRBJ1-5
CASSLEGARSQPQHF
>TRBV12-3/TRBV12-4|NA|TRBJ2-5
CASTLDGIQETQYF
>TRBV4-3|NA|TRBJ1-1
CASGDEGRTEAFF
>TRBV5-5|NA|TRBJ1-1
CASSFLVQGGNTEAFF
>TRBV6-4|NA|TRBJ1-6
CASSVLMGSPLHF
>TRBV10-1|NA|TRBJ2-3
CASSAGQATDTQYF
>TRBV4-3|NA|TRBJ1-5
CASSQDFPGEGQPQHF
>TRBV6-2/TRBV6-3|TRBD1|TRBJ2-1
CASSTSPDRGREFF
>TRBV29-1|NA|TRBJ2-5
CSVGEGGQETQYF
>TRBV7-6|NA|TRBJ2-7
CASSPDRFGSYEQYF
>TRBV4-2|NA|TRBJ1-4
CASMTGAPTNEKLFF
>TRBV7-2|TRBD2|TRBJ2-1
CASSSPTRGLAGGSSYNEQFF
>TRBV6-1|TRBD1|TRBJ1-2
CASSGTTGYNGYTF
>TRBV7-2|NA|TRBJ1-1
CASSPTARGDTEAFF
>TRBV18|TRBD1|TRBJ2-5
CASSPLPQGDLKETQYF
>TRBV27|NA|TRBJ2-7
CASSLGRGVEQYF
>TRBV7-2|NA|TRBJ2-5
CASSLAGLYQETQYF
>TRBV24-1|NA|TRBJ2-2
CATSDLRRNNTGELFF
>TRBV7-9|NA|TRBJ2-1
CASSLNVESNLDEQFF
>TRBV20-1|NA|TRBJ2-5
CSAPKVQETQYF
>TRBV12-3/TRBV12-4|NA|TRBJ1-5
CASSLSAQGTNQPQHF
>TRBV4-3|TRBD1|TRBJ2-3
CASSQATGGTDTQYF
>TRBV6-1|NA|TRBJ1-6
CASSTPTGAGSPLHF
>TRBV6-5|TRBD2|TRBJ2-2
CASSRGTSGRTGELFF
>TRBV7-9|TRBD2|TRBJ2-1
CASSLGGAGRDEQFF
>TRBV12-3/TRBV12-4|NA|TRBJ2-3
CASSFGGTTDTQYF
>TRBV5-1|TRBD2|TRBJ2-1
CASSLRLAGGKNEQFF
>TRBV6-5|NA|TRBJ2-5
CASRFQGTQYF
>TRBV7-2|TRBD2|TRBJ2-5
CASSFALAGGQETQYF
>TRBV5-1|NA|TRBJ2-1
CASRMTTTTNEQFF
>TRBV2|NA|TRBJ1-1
CASSEGAGTEAFF
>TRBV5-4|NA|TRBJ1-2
CASSEQGLNYGYTF
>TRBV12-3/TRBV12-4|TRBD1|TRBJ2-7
CASSPTGDSREQYF
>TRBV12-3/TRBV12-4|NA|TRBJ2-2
CASSFSQNTGELFF
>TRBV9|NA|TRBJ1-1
CASSPWEYTVAEAFF
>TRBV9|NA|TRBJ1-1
CASSVAGGDTEAFF
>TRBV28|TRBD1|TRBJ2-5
CASSPDRDRALLGTQYF
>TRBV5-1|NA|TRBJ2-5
CASSLTGRRETQYF
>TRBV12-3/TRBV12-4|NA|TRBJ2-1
CASSQRSGRDEQFF